The TCR beta chain under discussion was sequenced for a study of shared clonotypes between healthy human individuals. Method: immunoSEQ multiplex PCR; TCRdb's copy keeps in-frame clones and lacks some. This table has some 350,000 clones, around two thirds appearing once. CDR1 is SGHNT and CDR2 is YYREEE in the germline V gene (reference sequence). V lost 4 bases, J lost 5 bases, and 7 bases stayed unmatched. The CDR3 loop spans 14 amino acids. The clonotype originates from a young man in good health. The rearrangement links TRBV5-4 to TRBJ2-5; 8 bases are shared with TRBD1. Sequencing was carried out using memory CD4+ T cells sorted from blood. The subset: CD45RA-negative fraction. The CDR3 spells CASSTRRGLETQYF. Here the CDR3 DNA reads TGTGCCAGCAGCACACGCAGGGGGCTGGAGACCCAGTACTTC.